The 6 T cell receptor beta chains below all came from one sample that was sequenced in a study of CD8 T cells in ankylosing spondylitis. TCRdb itself ran the 5' RACE reads through MiXCR, one entry per CDR3 protein. The sample has about 39,000 distinct CDR3 sequences; 3% to 3.5% are singletons. The sequenced material came from blood, either unsorted or a sorted T cell fraction (not recorded which). The receptors were gathered from a male donor with ankylosing spondylitis or in good health (not recorded which).

This clonotype was seen ten or more times. The V call is TRBV9, the J call TRBJ2-2, with no clear D. Germline V gene data show CDR1 as SGDLS and CDR2 as YYNGEE. Trimming took 4 bases from V and 7 from J, leaving 11 bases between them. This CDR3 has 13 amino acids. The CDR3 nucleotides are TGTGCCAGCAGCTCGAGATTGAACGGGGAGCTGTTTTTT. Translation gives CASSSRLNGELFF.

J is TRBJ1-2 and V is TRBV9, with D perhaps matching TRBD1 (5 bases). CDR1 and CDR2 from the germline V gene are SGDLS and YYNGEE. The V and J ends lost 4 bases and 8 bases respectively, with 21 bases between them. This CDR3 contains 15 residues. CDR3 residues: CASSFGPTDLLGYTF. The CDR3 nucleotides are TGTGCCAGCAGCTTCGGACCGACAGACCTCTTAGGCTACACCTTC.

At least ten counts were recorded for this clonotype. This sequence joins TRBV7-3 and TRBJ2-7, with 12 bases identical to TRBD2. The V segment lost 5 bases and the J segment 2 bases; nucleotides outside the gene matches: 13. Germline V gene lookup returns CDR1 SGHTA and CDR2 FQGTGA. The CDR3 runs 18 residues. This CDR3 is CASSLLASGRVFAYEQYV. The CDR3 coding sequence is TGTGCCAGCAGCCTACTGGCTAGCGGGAGGGTTTTTGCCTACGAGCAGTACGTC.

This clonotype was counted many times. The V and J genes are TRBV9 and TRBJ1-2; 7 bases map to TRBD1. Losses at the gene ends were 0 bases for V and 2 bases for J; bases not matched to a gene: 13. Germline loops: CDR1 SGDLS, CDR2 YYNGEE. This CDR3 is 18 amino acids long. CDR3 sequence reads: CASSVGPRQGSGNYGYTF. For the CDR3, the DNA is TGTGCCAGCAGCGTAGGCCCACGACAGGGATCGGGCAACTATGGCTACACCTTC.

The sample holds many counts of this clonotype. This rearrangement joins TRBV9 to TRBJ2-1; 11 nucleotides line up with TRBD2. The CDR3 is made up of 16 amino acids. Germline V CDR1 and CDR2: SGDLS, YYNGEE. Losses at the gene ends were 4 bases for V and 1 base for J; bases not matched to a gene: 4. This CDR3 is CASSTSGRGSYNEQFF. The CDR3 DNA follows: TGTGCCAGCAGCACTAGCGGGAGAGGGTCCTACAATGAGCAGTTCTTC.

The table lists this clonotype with many counts. This chain joins TRBV9 and TRBJ2-1; D is possibly TRBD1 or TRBD2 (5 bases each). Germline V gene data show CDR1 as SGDLS and CDR2 as YYNGEE. This CDR3 region has 12 residues. V shed 7 bases and J shed 0 bases, with 5 bases lying between them. The CDR3 nucleotides read TGTGCCAGCGGGGGCTCCTACAATGAGCAGTTCTTC. This sequence encodes CASGGSYNEQFF.